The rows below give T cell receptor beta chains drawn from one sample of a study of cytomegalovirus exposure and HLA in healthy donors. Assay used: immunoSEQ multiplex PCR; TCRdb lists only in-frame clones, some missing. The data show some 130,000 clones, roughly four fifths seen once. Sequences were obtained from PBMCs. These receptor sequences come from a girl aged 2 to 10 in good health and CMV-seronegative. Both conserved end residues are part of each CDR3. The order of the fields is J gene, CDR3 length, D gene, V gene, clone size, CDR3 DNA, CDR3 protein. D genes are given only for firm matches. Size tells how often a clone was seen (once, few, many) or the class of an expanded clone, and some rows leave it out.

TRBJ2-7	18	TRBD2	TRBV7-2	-	TGTGCCAGCAGCTTAGCCCCGGCCCGGCGGGAGGGCAGGTACGAGCAGTACTTC	CASSLAPARREGRYEQYF
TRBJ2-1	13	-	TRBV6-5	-	TGTGCCAGCAGTTATAAGGGGTACAATGAGCAGTTCTTC	CASSYKGYNEQFF
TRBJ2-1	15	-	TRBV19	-	TGTGCCAGTAGTATAATGGGGGGGGCCTGGGAGGAGCAGTTCTTC	CASSIMGGAWEEQFF
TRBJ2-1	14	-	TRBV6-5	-	TGTGCCAGCAGCCCAACCCTTTCTATCCATGAGCAGTTCTTC	CASSPTLSIHEQFF
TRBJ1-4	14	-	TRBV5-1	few	TGCGCCAGCAGCTTGACTTCAACTAATGAAAAACTGTTTTTT	CASSLTSTNEKLFF
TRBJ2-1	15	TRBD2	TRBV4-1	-	TGCGCCAGCAGCCATAGCGGGAGAGAATACAATGAGCAGTTCTTC	CASSHSGREYNEQFF
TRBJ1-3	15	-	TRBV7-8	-	TGTGCCAGCAGCGCTAGCGGGTTAACCACGGACACCATATATTTT	CASSASGLTTDTIYF
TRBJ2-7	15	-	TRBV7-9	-	TGTGCCAGCAGCTTAGGTCGAGGGGGACCCTACGAGCAGTACTTC	CASSLGRGGPYEQYF
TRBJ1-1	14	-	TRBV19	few	TGTGCCAGTAGCCCACTGAGCGGAAACACTGAAGCTTTCTTT	CASSPLSGNTEAFF
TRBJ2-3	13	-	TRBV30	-	TGTGCCTGGGACAGATTAGACACAGATACGCAGTATTTT	CAWDRLDTDTQYF
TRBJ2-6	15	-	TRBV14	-	TGTGCCAGCAGCTTAATCAGGACTGGGGCCAACGTCCTGACTTTC	CASSLIRTGANVLTF
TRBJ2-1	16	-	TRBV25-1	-	TGTGCCAGCAGTGGAATAGCGGTAAGCTCCTACAATGAGCAGTTCTTC	CASSGIAVSSYNEQFF
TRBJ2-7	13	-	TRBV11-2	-	TGTGCCAGCAGCTTAAGTCAGGCGTACGAGCAGTACTTC	CASSLSQAYEQYF
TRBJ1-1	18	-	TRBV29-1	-	TGCAGCGCTGGCCCCCCGCCCTATGGGGCAAGAGTGGGCACTGAAGCTTTCTTT	CSAGPPPYGARVGTEAFF
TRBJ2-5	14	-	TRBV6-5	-	TGTGCCAGCAGAGCGTTTCCAGTGACGGAGACCCAGTACTTC	CASRAFPVTETQYF
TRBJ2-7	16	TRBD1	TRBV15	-	TGTGCCACCAGCAGAGACACGCACAGGGGGCACAACGAGCAGTACTTC	CATSRDTHRGHNEQYF
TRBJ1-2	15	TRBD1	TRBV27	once	TGTGCCAGCAGTTACACAGGGGGCTCGGCCTATGGCTACACCTTC	CASSYTGGSAYGYTF
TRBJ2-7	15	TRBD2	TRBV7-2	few	TGTGCCAGCAGCTTCTTTTTGGGACTAGCTTACGAGCAGTACTTC	CASSFFLGLAYEQYF
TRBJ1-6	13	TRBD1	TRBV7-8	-	TGTGCCACCGTAAGGACAGGGGTTTCACCCCTCCACTTT	CATVRTGVSPLHF
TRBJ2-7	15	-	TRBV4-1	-	TGCGCCAGCAGCCAAACCTACAGCTTCTCCTACGAGCAGTACTTC	CASSQTYSFSYEQYF
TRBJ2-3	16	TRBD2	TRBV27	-	TGTGCCAGCAGTTTATCGATAGCGGGGGGCACAGATACGCAGTATTTT	CASSLSIAGGTDTQYF
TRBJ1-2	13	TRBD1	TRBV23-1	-	TGCGCCAGCCCCCGACAGGGGGCGGGTGGCTACACCTTC	CASPRQGAGGYTF
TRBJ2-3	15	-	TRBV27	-	TGTGCCAGCACTTCCGGACAGACTAGCACAGATACGCAGTATTTT	CASTSGQTSTDTQYF